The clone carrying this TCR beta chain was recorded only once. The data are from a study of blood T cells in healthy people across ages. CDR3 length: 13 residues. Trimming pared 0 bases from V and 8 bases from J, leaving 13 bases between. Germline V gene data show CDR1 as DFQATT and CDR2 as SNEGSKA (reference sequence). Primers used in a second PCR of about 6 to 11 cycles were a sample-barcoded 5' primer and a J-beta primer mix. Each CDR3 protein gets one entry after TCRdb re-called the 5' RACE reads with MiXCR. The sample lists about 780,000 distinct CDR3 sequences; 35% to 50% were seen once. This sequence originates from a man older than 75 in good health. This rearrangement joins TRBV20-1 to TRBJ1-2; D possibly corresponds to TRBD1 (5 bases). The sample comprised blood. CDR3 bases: TGCAGTGCTAGAGATCGGGCAGGGATGGGCTACACCTTC. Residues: CSARDRAGMGYTF.